This is a list of T cell receptor beta chains from one sample in a study of response to subunit inactivated influenza vaccine. MiXCR, applied by TCRdb to the RT-PCR reads, yields one record per CDR3 protein. The data hold approximately 520,000 distinct CDR3 sequences, with 16% observed a single time. The sample in question was CD4+ T cells sorted from PBMCs, obtained around 25 months after vaccination. The receptor set was obtained from a man aged 50 to 69 who received an inactivated influenza vaccine. CDR3s include the opening cysteine and the closing phenylalanine or tryptophan. Fields, in order: CDR3 protein, CDR3 DNA, CDR3 length, D gene, J gene, clone size, V gene. The D gene is left open where the match is weak. Part of the rows lack a size; the others show once, few, many or a class for expanded clones.

CDR3 protein: CSARGTGTSGPNTQYF; CDR3 DNA: TGCAGTGCTAGAGGAACCGGGACTAGCGGGCCTAATACGCAGTATTTT; CDR3 length: 16; D gene: TRBD2; J gene: TRBJ2-3; clone size: few; V gene: TRBV20-1
CDR3 protein: CASSSLGQVNYGYTF; CDR3 DNA: TGTGCCAGCAGTTCCCTCGGACAAGTAAACTATGGCTACACCTTC; CDR3 length: 15; D gene: NA; J gene: TRBJ1-2; clone size: few; V gene: TRBV6-5
CDR3 protein: CASRGLRGASYGYTF; CDR3 DNA: TGCGCCAGCAGGGGGTTGAGGGGGGCCAGCTATGGCTACACCTTC; CDR3 length: 15; D gene: NA; J gene: TRBJ1-2; clone size: NA; V gene: TRBV4-1
CDR3 protein: CASSQDRGNSPLHF; CDR3 DNA: TGTGCCAGCAGCCAAGATAGGGGGAATTCACCCCTCCACTTT; CDR3 length: 14; D gene: NA; J gene: TRBJ1-6; clone size: many; V gene: TRBV3-1
CDR3 protein: CAISEQTNTGELFF; CDR3 DNA: TGTGCCATCAGTGAACAAACTAACACCGGGGAGCTGTTTTTT; CDR3 length: 14; D gene: NA; J gene: TRBJ2-2; clone size: many; V gene: TRBV10-3
CDR3 protein: CATSRDHQPQETQYF; CDR3 DNA: TGTGCCACCAGCAGAGATCACCAGCCCCAAGAGACCCAGTACTTC; CDR3 length: 15; D gene: NA; J gene: TRBJ2-5; clone size: few; V gene: TRBV15
CDR3 protein: CASSQGGFTGELFF; CDR3 DNA: TGCGCCAGCAGCCAAGGAGGATTTACCGGGGAGCTGTTTTTT; CDR3 length: 14; D gene: NA; J gene: TRBJ2-2; clone size: few; V gene: TRBV4-3
CDR3 protein: CAWTGPGSYEQYF; CDR3 DNA: TGTGCCTGGACCGGTCCCGGCTCCTACGAGCAGTACTTC; CDR3 length: 13; D gene: NA; J gene: TRBJ2-7; clone size: NA; V gene: TRBV30
CDR3 protein: CSARDVLAGGGRDTQYF; CDR3 DNA: TGCAGTGCTAGAGATGTGCTAGCGGGAGGAGGGAGAGATACGCAGTATTTT; CDR3 length: 17; D gene: TRBD2; J gene: TRBJ2-3; clone size: few; V gene: TRBV20-1
CDR3 protein: CSASYRGGEKLFF; CDR3 DNA: TGCAGTGCTAGTTACAGGGGGGGCGAAAAACTGTTTTTT; CDR3 length: 13; D gene: TRBD1; J gene: TRBJ1-4; clone size: NA; V gene: TRBV20-1
CDR3 protein: CATSDPRPTSGGKETQYF; CDR3 DNA: TGTGCCACCAGTGATCCCCGGCCGACTAGCGGGGGGAAAGAGACCCAGTACTTC; CDR3 length: 18; D gene: TRBD2; J gene: TRBJ2-5; clone size: NA; V gene: TRBV24-1
CDR3 protein: CASSLDRYTDTQYF; CDR3 DNA: TGTGCCAGCAGCTTAGACAGATACACAGATACGCAGTATTTT; CDR3 length: 14; D gene: NA; J gene: TRBJ2-3; clone size: many; V gene: TRBV7-2
CDR3 protein: CSARDFTGTGGVNEQYF; CDR3 DNA: TGCAGTGCTAGAGATTTCACCGGGACAGGGGGCGTCAACGAGCAGTACTTC; CDR3 length: 17; D gene: TRBD1; J gene: TRBJ2-7; clone size: many; V gene: TRBV20-1
CDR3 protein: CSVGGLMETQYF; CDR3 DNA: TGCAGCGTTGGGGGGCTAATGGAGACCCAGTACTTC; CDR3 length: 12; D gene: NA; J gene: TRBJ2-5; clone size: few; V gene: TRBV29-1
CDR3 protein: CATKPGLAVNEQFF; CDR3 DNA: TGTGCCACGAAACCGGGACTAGCTGTAAATGAGCAGTTCTTC; CDR3 length: 14; D gene: TRBD2; J gene: TRBJ2-1; clone size: NA; V gene: TRBV7-8
CDR3 protein: CASSWVTSGSGTQYF; CDR3 DNA: TGTGCCAGCAGTTGGGTTACTAGCGGGAGTGGTACCCAGTACTTC; CDR3 length: 15; D gene: TRBD2; J gene: TRBJ2-5; clone size: many; V gene: TRBV12-3/TRBV12-4
CDR3 protein: CASSQDLIAGGISTDTQYF; CDR3 DNA: TGCGCCAGCAGCCAAGATTTAATAGCGGGGGGGATAAGCACAGATACGCAGTATTTT; CDR3 length: 19; D gene: TRBD2; J gene: TRBJ2-3; clone size: many; V gene: TRBV4-1
CDR3 protein: CASSYRTGTDEQYF; CDR3 DNA: TGTGCCAGCAGCTACAGGACAGGGACTGACGAGCAGTACTTC; CDR3 length: 14; D gene: TRBD1; J gene: TRBJ2-7; clone size: few; V gene: TRBV2
CDR3 protein: CSVVGGSSNQPQHF; CDR3 DNA: TGCAGCGTTGTGGGAGGGAGTAGCAATCAGCCCCAGCATTTT; CDR3 length: 14; D gene: NA; J gene: TRBJ1-5; clone size: NA; V gene: TRBV29-1
CDR3 protein: CASSLGAGARDEQYF; CDR3 DNA: TGTGCCAGCAGCTTAGGGGCAGGGGCCCGGGACGAGCAGTACTTC; CDR3 length: 15; D gene: NA; J gene: TRBJ2-7; clone size: few; V gene: TRBV7-6
CDR3 protein: CASSTGTTSYEQYF; CDR3 DNA: TGTGCCAGCAGCACCGGGACCACAAGCTACGAGCAGTACTTC; CDR3 length: 14; D gene: NA; J gene: TRBJ2-7; clone size: few; V gene: TRBV6-1
CDR3 protein: CATSDARTGGFKPQHF; CDR3 DNA: TGTGCCACCAGTGACGCCAGGACAGGAGGGTTTAAGCCCCAGCATTTT; CDR3 length: 16; D gene: TRBD1; J gene: TRBJ1-5; clone size: few; V gene: TRBV24-1
CDR3 protein: CAISRQAQGYTF; CDR3 DNA: TGTGCCATCAGCCGACAGGCGCAGGGCTACACCTTC; CDR3 length: 12; D gene: NA; J gene: TRBJ1-2; clone size: NA; V gene: TRBV10-3
CDR3 protein: CASSSYREYQETQYF; CDR3 DNA: TGTGCCAGCAGTAGCTACAGGGAGTACCAAGAGACCCAGTACTTC; CDR3 length: 15; D gene: NA; J gene: TRBJ2-5; clone size: once; V gene: TRBV6-2/TRBV6-3
CDR3 protein: CASSDDRPFGYTF; CDR3 DNA: TGTGCCAGCAGTGACGACAGGCCCTTTGGCTACACCTTC; CDR3 length: 13; D gene: NA; J gene: TRBJ1-2; clone size: NA; V gene: TRBV6-6
CDR3 protein: CASSQTSFGPEQYF; CDR3 DNA: TGCGCCAGCAGCCAGACTAGTTTTGGGCCCGAGCAGTACTTC; CDR3 length: 14; D gene: NA; J gene: TRBJ2-7; clone size: NA; V gene: TRBV4-1
CDR3 protein: CASSFEALFPHEQFF; CDR3 DNA: TGCGCCAGCAGCTTTGAAGCCCTTTTCCCCCATGAGCAGTTCTTC; CDR3 length: 15; D gene: NA; J gene: TRBJ2-1; clone size: NA; V gene: TRBV5-1
CDR3 protein: CASSSTPGRNQPQHF; CDR3 DNA: TGTGCCAGCAGCTCGACCCCAGGGAGGAATCAGCCCCAGCATTTT; CDR3 length: 15; D gene: NA; J gene: TRBJ1-5; clone size: few; V gene: TRBV11-2
CDR3 protein: CATSGRAAQETQYF; CDR3 DNA: TGTGCCACCTCCGGGAGGGCAGCTCAAGAGACCCAGTACTTC; CDR3 length: 14; D gene: TRBD2; J gene: TRBJ2-5; clone size: NA; V gene: TRBV2
CDR3 protein: CSATGSSRNTGELFF; CDR3 DNA: TGCAGTGCTACCGGGAGTAGCAGGAACACCGGGGAGCTGTTTTTT; CDR3 length: 15; D gene: NA; J gene: TRBJ2-2; clone size: few; V gene: TRBV20-1
CDR3 protein: CSARGDHTEAFF; CDR3 DNA: TGCAGTGCTAGAGGAGACCACACTGAAGCTTTCTTT; CDR3 length: 12; D gene: NA; J gene: TRBJ1-1; clone size: NA; V gene: TRBV20-1
CDR3 protein: CASSYQGDRVDEQYF; CDR3 DNA: TGTGCCAGCAGTTACCAAGGTGACAGGGTCGACGAGCAGTACTTC; CDR3 length: 15; D gene: TRBD1; J gene: TRBJ2-7; clone size: few; V gene: TRBV6-5
CDR3 protein: CASSQGLAGGHEQFF; CDR3 DNA: TGTGCCAGCAGTCAGGGACTAGCCGGAGGACATGAGCAGTTCTTC; CDR3 length: 15; D gene: TRBD2; J gene: TRBJ2-1; clone size: many; V gene: TRBV12-3/TRBV12-4
CDR3 protein: CSAGGGVIGNQPQHF; CDR3 DNA: TGCAGTGCTGGCGGGGGAGTAATTGGCAATCAGCCCCAGCATTTT; CDR3 length: 15; D gene: NA; J gene: TRBJ1-5; clone size: few; V gene: TRBV20-1
CDR3 protein: CASSQGLAETQYF; CDR3 DNA: TGTGCCAGCAGCCAAGGACTAGCCGAGACCCAGTACTTC; CDR3 length: 13; D gene: TRBD2; J gene: TRBJ2-5; clone size: few; V gene: TRBV14
CDR3 protein: CSATGQAGSGELFF; CDR3 DNA: TGCAGTGCTACCGGACAGGCGGGGTCCGGGGAGCTGTTTTTT; CDR3 length: 14; D gene: NA; J gene: TRBJ2-2; clone size: NA; V gene: TRBV20-1
CDR3 protein: CASSQDPGAEQFF; CDR3 DNA: TGCGCCAGCAGCCAAGATCCTGGGGCTGAGCAGTTCTTC; CDR3 length: 13; D gene: NA; J gene: TRBJ2-1; clone size: many; V gene: TRBV4-1
CDR3 protein: CASSRRTGNSPLHF; CDR3 DNA: TGCGCCAGCAGCCGAAGGACGGGGAATTCACCCCTCCACTTT; CDR3 length: 14; D gene: NA; J gene: TRBJ1-6; clone size: NA; V gene: TRBV5-1
CDR3 protein: CSARDSGGDYNEQFF; CDR3 DNA: TGCAGTGCTAGGGATAGCGGGGGGGACTACAATGAGCAGTTCTTC; CDR3 length: 15; D gene: TRBD2; J gene: TRBJ2-1; clone size: many; V gene: TRBV20-1
CDR3 protein: CASSEADTEAFF; CDR3 DNA: TGTGCCAGCAGTGAAGCTGACACTGAAGCTTTCTTT; CDR3 length: 12; D gene: NA; J gene: TRBJ1-1; clone size: NA; V gene: TRBV25-1
CDR3 protein: CASSLDGERTGELFF; CDR3 DNA: TGCGCCAGCAGCTTGGATGGGGAACGCACCGGGGAGCTGTTTTTT; CDR3 length: 15; D gene: NA; J gene: TRBJ2-2; clone size: NA; V gene: TRBV5-1
CDR3 protein: CASSSKQELVKNIQYF; CDR3 DNA: TGTGCCAGCAGTTCAAAGCAGGAGTTGGTCAAAAACATTCAGTACTTC; CDR3 length: 16; D gene: NA; J gene: TRBJ2-4; clone size: many; V gene: TRBV12-3/TRBV12-4
CDR3 protein: CASSLGPGNTQPQHF; CDR3 DNA: TGTGCCAGCAGCTTAGGGCCAGGGAATACTCAGCCCCAGCATTTT; CDR3 length: 15; D gene: NA; J gene: TRBJ1-5; clone size: NA; V gene: TRBV7-9
CDR3 protein: CASSLVAGGPNEQYF; CDR3 DNA: TGTGCCAGCAGCTTAGTAGCGGGAGGGCCCAACGAGCAGTACTTC; CDR3 length: 15; D gene: TRBD2; J gene: TRBJ2-7; clone size: many; V gene: TRBV7-2
CDR3 protein: CASSLDQQRLGSPLHF; CDR3 DNA: TGCGCCAGCAGCTTGGACCAGCAAAGGTTGGGTTCACCCCTCCACTTT; CDR3 length: 16; D gene: NA; J gene: TRBJ1-6; clone size: NA; V gene: TRBV5-1
CDR3 protein: CASSLASVKNIQYF; CDR3 DNA: TGTGCCAGCAGTTTGGCGTCAGTCAAAAACATTCAGTACTTC; CDR3 length: 14; D gene: NA; J gene: TRBJ2-4; clone size: many; V gene: TRBV12-3/TRBV12-4
CDR3 protein: CASSLDARTGGPDRDQYF; CDR3 DNA: TGTGCCAGCAGCTTAGATGCCCGGACAGGGGGACCGGATAGGGACCAGTACTTC; CDR3 length: 18; D gene: TRBD1; J gene: TRBJ2-5; clone size: NA; V gene: TRBV11-2
CDR3 protein: CASSTRQGIYEQYF; CDR3 DNA: TGTGCCAGCAGCACCCGACAAGGTATCTACGAGCAGTACTTC; CDR3 length: 14; D gene: NA; J gene: TRBJ2-7; clone size: few; V gene: TRBV11-1
CDR3 protein: CSARFLKRSQETQYF; CDR3 DNA: TGCAGTGCTAGATTTTTAAAGAGATCACAAGAGACCCAGTACTTC; CDR3 length: 15; D gene: NA; J gene: TRBJ2-5; clone size: NA; V gene: TRBV20-1
CDR3 protein: CASSKLGQGDTGELFF; CDR3 DNA: TGTGCCAGCAGCAAACTGGGACAGGGGGACACCGGGGAGCTGTTTTTT; CDR3 length: 16; D gene: NA; J gene: TRBJ2-2; clone size: NA; V gene: TRBV21-1
CDR3 protein: CASSQVINQPQHF; CDR3 DNA: TGTGCCAGCAGTCAGGTTATCAATCAGCCCCAGCATTTT; CDR3 length: 13; D gene: NA; J gene: TRBJ1-5; clone size: NA; V gene: TRBV12-3/TRBV12-4
CDR3 protein: CASRRTSGRPDTQYF; CDR3 DNA: TGTGCCAGCAGACGGACTAGCGGGAGACCAGATACGCAGTATTTT; CDR3 length: 15; D gene: TRBD2; J gene: TRBJ2-3; clone size: few; V gene: TRBV12-3/TRBV12-4
CDR3 protein: CASEGWGQYEQYF; CDR3 DNA: TGCGCCAGCGAGGGGTGGGGACAGTACGAGCAGTACTTC; CDR3 length: 13; D gene: TRBD1; J gene: TRBJ2-7; clone size: few; V gene: TRBV10-2
CDR3 protein: CASSAQGLGNQPQHF; CDR3 DNA: TGTGCCAGCAGCGCACAGGGTTTGGGCAATCAGCCCCAGCATTTT; CDR3 length: 15; D gene: NA; J gene: TRBJ1-5; clone size: NA; V gene: TRBV7-2
CDR3 protein: CASSTGTETTDTQYF; CDR3 DNA: TGTGCCAGCAGTACCGGGACAGAAACCACAGATACGCAGTATTTT; CDR3 length: 15; D gene: TRBD1; J gene: TRBJ2-3; clone size: few; V gene: TRBV6-1